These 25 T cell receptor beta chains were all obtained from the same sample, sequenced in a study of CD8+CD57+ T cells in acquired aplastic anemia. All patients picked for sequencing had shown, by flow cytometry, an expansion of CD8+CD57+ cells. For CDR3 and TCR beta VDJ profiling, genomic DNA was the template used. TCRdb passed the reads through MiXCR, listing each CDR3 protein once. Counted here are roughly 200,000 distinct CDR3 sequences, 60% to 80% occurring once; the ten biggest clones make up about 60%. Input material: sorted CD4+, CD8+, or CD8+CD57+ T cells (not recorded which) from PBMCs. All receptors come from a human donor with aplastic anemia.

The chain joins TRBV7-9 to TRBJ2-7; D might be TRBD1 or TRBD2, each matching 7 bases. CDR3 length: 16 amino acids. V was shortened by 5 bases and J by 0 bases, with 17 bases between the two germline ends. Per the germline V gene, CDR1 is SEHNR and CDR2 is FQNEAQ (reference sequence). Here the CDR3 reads CASSPGGGGASYEQYF. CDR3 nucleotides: TGTGCCAGCAGCCCAGGGGGGGGAGGGGCCTCCTACGAGCAGTACTTC.

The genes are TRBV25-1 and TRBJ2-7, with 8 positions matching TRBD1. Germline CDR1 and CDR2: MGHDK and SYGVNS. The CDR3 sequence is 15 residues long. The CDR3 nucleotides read TGTGCTAGAGATTTTCGGACAGGGAATACATACGAGCAGTACTTC. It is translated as CARDFRTGNTYEQYF.

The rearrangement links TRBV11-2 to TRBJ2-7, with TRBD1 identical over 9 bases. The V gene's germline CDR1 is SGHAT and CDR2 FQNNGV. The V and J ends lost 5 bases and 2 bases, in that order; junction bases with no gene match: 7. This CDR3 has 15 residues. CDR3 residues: CASSRGTGSPYEQYF. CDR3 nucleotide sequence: TGTGCCAGCAGCCGAGGGACAGGGAGTCCCTACGAGCAGTACTTC.

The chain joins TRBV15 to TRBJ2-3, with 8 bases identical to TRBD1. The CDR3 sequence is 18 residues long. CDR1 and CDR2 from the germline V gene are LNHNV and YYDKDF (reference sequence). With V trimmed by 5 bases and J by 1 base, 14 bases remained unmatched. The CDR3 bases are TGTGCCACCAGCGGACGGACAGGGCGGCTCCGTGGCACAGATACGCAGTATTTT. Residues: CATSGRTGRLRGTDTQYF.

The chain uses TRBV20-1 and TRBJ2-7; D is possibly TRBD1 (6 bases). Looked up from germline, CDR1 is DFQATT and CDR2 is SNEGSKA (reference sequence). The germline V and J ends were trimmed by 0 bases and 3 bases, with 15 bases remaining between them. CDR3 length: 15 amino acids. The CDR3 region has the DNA TGCAGTGCTAGAGATAGCAGGGGACCCTACTACGAGCAGTACTTC. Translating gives CSARDSRGPYYEQYF.

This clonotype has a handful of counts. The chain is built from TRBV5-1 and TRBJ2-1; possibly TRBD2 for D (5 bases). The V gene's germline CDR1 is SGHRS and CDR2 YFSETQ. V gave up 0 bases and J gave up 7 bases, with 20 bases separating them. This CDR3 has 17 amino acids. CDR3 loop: CASSLALGGAKANEQFF. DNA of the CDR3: TGCGCCAGCAGCTTGGCTTTAGGAGGCGCGAAGGCTAATGAGCAGTTCTTC.

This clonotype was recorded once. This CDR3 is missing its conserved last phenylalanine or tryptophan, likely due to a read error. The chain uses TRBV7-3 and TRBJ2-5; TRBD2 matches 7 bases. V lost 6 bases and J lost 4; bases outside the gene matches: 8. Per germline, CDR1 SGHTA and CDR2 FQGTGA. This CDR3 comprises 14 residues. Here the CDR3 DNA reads TGTGCCAGCAGTTTATTGGCTAGCGGAGAGACCCAGTACTGC. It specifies CASSLLASGETQYC.

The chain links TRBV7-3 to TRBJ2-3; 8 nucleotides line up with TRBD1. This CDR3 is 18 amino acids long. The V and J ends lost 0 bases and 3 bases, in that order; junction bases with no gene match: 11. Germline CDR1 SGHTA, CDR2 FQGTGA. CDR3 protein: CASSLTFLTGGRTDTQYF. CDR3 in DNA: TGTGCCAGCAGCTTAACGTTTCTTACAGGGGGTCGAACAGATACGCAGTATTTT.

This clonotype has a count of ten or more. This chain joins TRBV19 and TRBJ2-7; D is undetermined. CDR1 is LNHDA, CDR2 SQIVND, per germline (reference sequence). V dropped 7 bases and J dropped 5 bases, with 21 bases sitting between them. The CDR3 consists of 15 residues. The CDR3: CASKSWVKSNHEQYF. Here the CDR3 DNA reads TGTGCCAGTAAAAGTTGGGTCAAGTCTAACCACGAGCAGTACTTC.

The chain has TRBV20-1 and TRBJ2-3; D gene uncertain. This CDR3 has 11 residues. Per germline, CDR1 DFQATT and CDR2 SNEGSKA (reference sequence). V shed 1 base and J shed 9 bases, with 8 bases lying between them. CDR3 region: CSARGGGTQYF. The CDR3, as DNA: TGCAGTGCTAGAGGGGGTGGGACGCAGTATTTT.

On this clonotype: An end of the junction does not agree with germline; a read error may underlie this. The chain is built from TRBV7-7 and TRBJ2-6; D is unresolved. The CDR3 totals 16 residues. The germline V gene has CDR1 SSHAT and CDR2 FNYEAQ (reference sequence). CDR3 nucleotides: TGTGCTAGCAGCTTAGAGTTAAGCTCTGGGGCCAACGTCCTGACTTTC. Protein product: CASSLELSSGANVLTF.

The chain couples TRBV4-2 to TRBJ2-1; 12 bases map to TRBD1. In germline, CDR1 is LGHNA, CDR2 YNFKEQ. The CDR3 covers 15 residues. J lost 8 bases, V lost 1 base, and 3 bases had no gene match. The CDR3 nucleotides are TGTGCCAGCAGCCAAGCGGGACAGGGGGCAGATGAGCAGTTCTTC. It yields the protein CASSQAGQGADEQFF.

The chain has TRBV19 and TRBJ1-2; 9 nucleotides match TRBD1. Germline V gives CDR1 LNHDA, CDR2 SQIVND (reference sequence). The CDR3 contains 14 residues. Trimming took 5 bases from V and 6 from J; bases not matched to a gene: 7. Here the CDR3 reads CASSSDRGQNGYTF. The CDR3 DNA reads TGTGCCAGTAGTTCGGACAGGGGTCAAAATGGCTACACCTTC.

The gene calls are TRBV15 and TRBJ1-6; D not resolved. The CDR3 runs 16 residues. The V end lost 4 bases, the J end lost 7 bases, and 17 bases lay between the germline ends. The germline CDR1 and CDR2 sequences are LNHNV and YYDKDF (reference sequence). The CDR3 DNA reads TGTGCCACCAGCATCATCACCGGAGGGCTAAATTCACCCCTCCACTTT. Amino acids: CATSIITGGLNSPLHF.

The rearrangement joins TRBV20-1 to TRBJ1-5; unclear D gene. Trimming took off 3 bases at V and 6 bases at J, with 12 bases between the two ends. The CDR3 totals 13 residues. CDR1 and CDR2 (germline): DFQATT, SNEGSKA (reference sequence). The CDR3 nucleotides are TGCAGTGCTAGTGCGGGATACGTTCAGCCCCAGCATTTT. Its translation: CSASAGYVQPQHF.

DNA of the CDR3: TGTGCCACCAGTGATTTGGGCAGCTCCTACGAGCAGTACTTC. Its protein is CATSDLGSSYEQYF. The genes are TRBV24-1 and TRBJ2-7; D is unclear. Trimming took 0 bases from V and 0 from J, leaving 5 bases between them. Germline values: CDR1 KGHDR, CDR2 SFDVKD. CDR3 size: 14 residues.

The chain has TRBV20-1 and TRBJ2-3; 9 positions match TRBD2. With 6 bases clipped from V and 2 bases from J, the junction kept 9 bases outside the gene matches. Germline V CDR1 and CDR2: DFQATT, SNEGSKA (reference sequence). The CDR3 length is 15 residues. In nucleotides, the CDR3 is TGCAGTGCCCCAGAAGCGGGAGGATACACAGATACGCAGTATTTT. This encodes CSAPEAGGYTDTQYF.

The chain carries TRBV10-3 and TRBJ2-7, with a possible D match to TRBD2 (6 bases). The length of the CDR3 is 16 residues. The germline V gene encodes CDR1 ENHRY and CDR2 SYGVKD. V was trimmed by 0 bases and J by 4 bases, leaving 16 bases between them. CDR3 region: CAISESGGVRAYEQYF. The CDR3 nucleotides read TGTGCCATCAGTGAGTCGGGCGGGGTCAGGGCGTACGAGCAGTACTTC.

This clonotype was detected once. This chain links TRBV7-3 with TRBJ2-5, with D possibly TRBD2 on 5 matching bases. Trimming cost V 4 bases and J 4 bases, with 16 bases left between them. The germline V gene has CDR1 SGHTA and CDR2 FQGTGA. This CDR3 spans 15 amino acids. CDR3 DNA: TGTGCCAGCAGCTCCACTACCAGGACTGGAGAGACCCAGTACTTC. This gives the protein CASSSTTRTGETQYF.

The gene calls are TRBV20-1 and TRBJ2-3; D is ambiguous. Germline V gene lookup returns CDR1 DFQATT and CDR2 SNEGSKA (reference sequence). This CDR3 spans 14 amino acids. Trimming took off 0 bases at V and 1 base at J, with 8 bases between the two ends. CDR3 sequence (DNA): TGCAGTGCTAGAGATCATGTACGCACAGATACGCAGTATTTT. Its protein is CSARDHVRTDTQYF.

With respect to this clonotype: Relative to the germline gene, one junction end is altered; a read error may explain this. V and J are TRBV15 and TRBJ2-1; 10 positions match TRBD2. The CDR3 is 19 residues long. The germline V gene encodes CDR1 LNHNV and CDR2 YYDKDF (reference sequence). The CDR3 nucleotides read TGTGCTACCAGCAGCTTGAGCTTCAGCGGGGGGGTTATGGACAATGAGCAGTTCTTC. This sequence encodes CATSSLSFSGGVMDNEQFF.

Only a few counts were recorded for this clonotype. The CDR3 bases are TGCGCCAGCAGCGGTGGGACAGCAGAAGGCGAGCAGTACTTC. Residues: CASSGGTAEGEQYF. The chain combines TRBV5-1 with TRBJ2-7; 7 nucleotides agree with TRBD1. CDR1 is SGHRS and CDR2 is YFSETQ in the germline V gene. With V trimmed by 4 bases and J by 6 bases, 10 bases remained unmatched. The CDR3 length is 14 residues.

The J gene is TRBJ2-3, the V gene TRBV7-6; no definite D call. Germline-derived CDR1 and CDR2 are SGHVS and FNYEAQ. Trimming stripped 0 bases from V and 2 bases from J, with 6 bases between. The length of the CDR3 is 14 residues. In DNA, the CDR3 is TGTGCCAGCAGCTTAGCCGACGACACAGATACGCAGTATTTT. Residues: CASSLADDTDTQYF.

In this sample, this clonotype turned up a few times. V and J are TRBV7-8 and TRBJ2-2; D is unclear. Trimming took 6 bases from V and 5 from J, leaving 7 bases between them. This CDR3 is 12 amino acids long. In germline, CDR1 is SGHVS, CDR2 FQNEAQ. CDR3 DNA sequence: TGTGCCAGCAGGCGTGGGACCGGGGAGCTGTTTTTT. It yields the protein CASRRGTGELFF.

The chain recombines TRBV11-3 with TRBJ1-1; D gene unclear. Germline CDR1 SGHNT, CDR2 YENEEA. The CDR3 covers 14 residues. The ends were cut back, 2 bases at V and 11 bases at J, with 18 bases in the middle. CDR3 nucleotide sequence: TGTGCCAGCAGCTTAACACCGGGCCCCCAAGGTGCTTTCTTT. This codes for CASSLTPGPQGAFF.